This T cell receptor (beta chain) was profiled in a study of cytomegalovirus exposure and HLA in healthy donors. As regards this clone: Antigen unknown.

Broader study findings: A few of the chains that were CMV-associated were confirmed in vitro to be specific for CMV antigens. Overall, around 160 TCR beta chains were annotated as cytomegalovirus-associated.

TCRdb's table, derived via immunoSEQ multiplex PCR, lists solely in-frame clones and lacks some. The table shows about 160,000 clones, with about nine tenths occurring only once. This receptor was obtained from a man aged 18-30 years in good health and CMV-seropositive. Sequenced sample: PBMCs.

The CDR3 nucleotides are TGCGCCAGCAGCGTGGGACAGTACACTGAAGCTTTCTTT. It translates to CASSVGQYTEAFF. The J gene is TRBJ1-1, the V gene TRBV5-1; 7 nucleotides agree with TRBD1. CDR3 length: 13 amino acids. With V trimmed by 4 bases and J by 3 bases, 3 bases remained unmatched. CDR1 and CDR2 (germline): SGHRS, YFSETQ.